This entry describes one TCR beta chain. CDR1 MNHEY and CDR2 SVGAGI come from the germline V gene. After removal of 6 bases from V and 3 bases from J, the junction contained 6 bases not matched to a gene. The CDR3 loop spans 14 amino acids. This specimen comes from a study of control samples from healthy donors and cancer patients. Libraries were prepared by immunoSEQ multiplex PCR; TCRdb keeps only in-frame clonotypes and omits some of them. Of under 150,000 clones listed, over 90% were seen once; the top ten hold less than 3.5%. This clonotype was sampled from a man aged 30-40 years in good health. The specimen sequenced was blood. The gene calls are TRBV6-5 and TRBJ2-7, with 9 positions matching TRBD1. The CDR3 DNA follows: TGTGCCAGCAGCCTCCGGGACAGGGACTACGAGCAGTACTTC. It encodes CASSLRDRDYEQYF.